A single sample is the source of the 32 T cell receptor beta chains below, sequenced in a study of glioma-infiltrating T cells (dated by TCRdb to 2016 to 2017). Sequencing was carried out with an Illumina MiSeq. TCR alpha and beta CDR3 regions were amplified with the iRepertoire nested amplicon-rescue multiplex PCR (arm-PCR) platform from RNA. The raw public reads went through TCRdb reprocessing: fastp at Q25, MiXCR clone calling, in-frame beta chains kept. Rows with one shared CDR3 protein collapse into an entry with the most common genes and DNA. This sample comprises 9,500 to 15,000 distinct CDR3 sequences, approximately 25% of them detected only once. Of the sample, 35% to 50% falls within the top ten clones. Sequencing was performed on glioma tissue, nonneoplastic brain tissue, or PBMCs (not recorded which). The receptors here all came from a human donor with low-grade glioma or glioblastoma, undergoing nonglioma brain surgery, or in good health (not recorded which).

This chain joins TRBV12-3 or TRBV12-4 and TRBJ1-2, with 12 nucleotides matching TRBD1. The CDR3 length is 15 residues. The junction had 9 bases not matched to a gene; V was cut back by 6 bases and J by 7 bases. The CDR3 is CASRPAGTGGPGYTF. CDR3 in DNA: TGTGCCAGCAGGCCAGCCGGGACAGGGGGCCCTGGCTACACCTTC.

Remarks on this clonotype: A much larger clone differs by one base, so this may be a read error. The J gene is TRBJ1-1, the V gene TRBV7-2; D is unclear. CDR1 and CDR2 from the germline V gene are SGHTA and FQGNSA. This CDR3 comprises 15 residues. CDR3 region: CASSLARAVNTEALF. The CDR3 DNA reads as TGTGCCAGCAGCTTAGCTAGGGCAGTGAACACTGAAGCTTTATTT.

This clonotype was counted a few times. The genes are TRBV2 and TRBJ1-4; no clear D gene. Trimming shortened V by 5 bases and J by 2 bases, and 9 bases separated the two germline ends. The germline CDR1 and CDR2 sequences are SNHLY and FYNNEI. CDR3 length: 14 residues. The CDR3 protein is CASSPFATNEKLFF. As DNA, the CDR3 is TGTGCCAGCAGTCCTTTTGCGACTAATGAAAAACTGTTTTTT. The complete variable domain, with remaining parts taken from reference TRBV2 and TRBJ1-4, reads EPEVTQTPSHQVTQMGQEVILRCVPISNHLYFYWYRQILGQKVEFLVSFYNNEISEKSEIFDDQFSVERPDGSNFTLKIRSTKLEDSAMYFCASSPFATNEKLFFGSGTQLSVL.

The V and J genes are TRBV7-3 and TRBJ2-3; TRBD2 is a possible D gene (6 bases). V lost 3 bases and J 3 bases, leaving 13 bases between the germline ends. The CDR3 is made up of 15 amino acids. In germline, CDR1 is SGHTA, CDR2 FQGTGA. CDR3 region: CASSLYGRVTDTQYF. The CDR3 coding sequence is TGTGCCAGCAGCTTGTACGGGAGAGTAACAGATACGCAGTATTTT.

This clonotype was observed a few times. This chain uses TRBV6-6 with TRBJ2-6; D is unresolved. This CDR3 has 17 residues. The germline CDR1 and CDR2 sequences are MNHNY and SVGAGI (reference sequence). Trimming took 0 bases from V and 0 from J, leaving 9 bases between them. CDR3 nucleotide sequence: TGTGCCAGCAGTTACTCGACTGTCAGCTCTGGGGCCAACGTCCTGACTTTC. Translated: CASSYSTVSSGANVLTF.

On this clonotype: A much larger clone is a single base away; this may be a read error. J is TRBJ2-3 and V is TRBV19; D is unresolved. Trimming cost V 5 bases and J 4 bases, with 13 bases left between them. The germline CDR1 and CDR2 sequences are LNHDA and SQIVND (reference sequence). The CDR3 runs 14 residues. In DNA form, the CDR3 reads TGTGCCAGTAGTGGGCTGTCAAGCGCAGATACGCAGTATTTT. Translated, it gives CASSGLSSADTQYF.

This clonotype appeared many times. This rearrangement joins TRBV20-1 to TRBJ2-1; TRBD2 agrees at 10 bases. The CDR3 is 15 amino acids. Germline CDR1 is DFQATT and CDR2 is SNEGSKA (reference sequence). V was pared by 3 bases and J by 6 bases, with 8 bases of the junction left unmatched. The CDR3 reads CSARKREGLSNEQFF. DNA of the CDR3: TGCAGTGCTAGGAAGCGGGAGGGCCTAAGCAATGAGCAGTTCTTC.

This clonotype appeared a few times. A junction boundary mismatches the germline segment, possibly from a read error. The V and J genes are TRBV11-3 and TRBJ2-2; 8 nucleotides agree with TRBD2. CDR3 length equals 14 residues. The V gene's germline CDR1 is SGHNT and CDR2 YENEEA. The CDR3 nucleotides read TGTGCCAGCAGTCGACTAGCGAACCCCGGGGAGCTGTTTTTT. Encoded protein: CASSRLANPGELFF.

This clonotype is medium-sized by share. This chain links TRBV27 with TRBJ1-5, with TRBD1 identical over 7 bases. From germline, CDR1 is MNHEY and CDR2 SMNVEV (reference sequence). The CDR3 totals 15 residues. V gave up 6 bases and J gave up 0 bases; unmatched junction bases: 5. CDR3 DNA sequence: TGTGCCAGCAGGCCAGGGACAGCTAGCAATCAGCCCCAGCATTTT. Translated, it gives CASRPGTASNQPQHF.

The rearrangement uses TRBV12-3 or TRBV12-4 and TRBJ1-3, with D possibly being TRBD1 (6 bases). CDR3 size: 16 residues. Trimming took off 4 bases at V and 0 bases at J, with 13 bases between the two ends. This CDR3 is CASSYRGQLSGNTIYF. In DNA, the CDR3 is TGTGCCAGCAGTTACCGAGGACAGCTCTCTGGAAACACCATATATTTT.

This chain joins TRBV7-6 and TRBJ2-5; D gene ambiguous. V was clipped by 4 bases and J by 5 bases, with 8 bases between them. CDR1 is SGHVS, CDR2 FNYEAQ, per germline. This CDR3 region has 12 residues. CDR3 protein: CASSYLGETQYF. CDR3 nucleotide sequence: TGTGCCAGCAGCTATTTAGGGGAGACCCAGTACTTC.

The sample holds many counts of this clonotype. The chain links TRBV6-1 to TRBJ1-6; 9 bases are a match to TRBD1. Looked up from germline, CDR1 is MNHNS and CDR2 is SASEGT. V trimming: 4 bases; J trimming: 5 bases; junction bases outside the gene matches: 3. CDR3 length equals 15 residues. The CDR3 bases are TGTGCCAGCAGTGCGGGACAGGGTGATAATTCACCCCTCCACTTT. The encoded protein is CASSAGQGDNSPLHF.

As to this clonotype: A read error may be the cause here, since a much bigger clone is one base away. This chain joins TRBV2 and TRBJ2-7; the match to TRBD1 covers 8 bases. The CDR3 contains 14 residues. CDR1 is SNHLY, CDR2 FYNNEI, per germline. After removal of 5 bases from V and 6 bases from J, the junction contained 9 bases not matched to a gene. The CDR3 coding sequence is TGTGCCAGCAGTCAAGGGGACAGGCTGGGCGAGCAGTACTTC. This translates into CASSQGDRLGEQYF.

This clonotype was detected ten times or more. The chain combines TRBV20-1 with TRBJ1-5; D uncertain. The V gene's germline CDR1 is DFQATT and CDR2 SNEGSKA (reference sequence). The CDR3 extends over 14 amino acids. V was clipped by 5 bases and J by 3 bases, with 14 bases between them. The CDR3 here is CSALAGRVNQPQHF. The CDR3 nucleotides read TGCAGTGCTCTGGCGGGTAGGGTCAATCAGCCCCAGCATTTT.

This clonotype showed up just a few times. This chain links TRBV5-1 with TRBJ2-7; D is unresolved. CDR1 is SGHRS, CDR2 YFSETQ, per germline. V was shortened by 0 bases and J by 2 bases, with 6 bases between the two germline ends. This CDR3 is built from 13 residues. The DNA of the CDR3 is TGCGCCAGCAGCTTGGCCGTTCCCTACGAGCAGTACTTC. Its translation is CASSLAVPYEQYF. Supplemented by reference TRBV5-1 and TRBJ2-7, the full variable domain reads KAGVTQTPRYLIKTRGQQVTLSCSPISGHRSVSWYQQTPGQGLQFLFEYFSETQRNKGNFPGRFSGRQFSNSRSEMNVSTLELGDSALYLCASSLAVPYEQYFGPGTRLTVT.

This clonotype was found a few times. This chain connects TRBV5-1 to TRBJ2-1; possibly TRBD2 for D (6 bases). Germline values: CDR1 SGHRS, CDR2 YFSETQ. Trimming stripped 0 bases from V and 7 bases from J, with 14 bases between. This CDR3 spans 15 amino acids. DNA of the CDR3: TGCGCCAGCAGCTTGGCCGGTGGGACTGGGAATGAGCAGTTCTTC. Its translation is CASSLAGGTGNEQFF.

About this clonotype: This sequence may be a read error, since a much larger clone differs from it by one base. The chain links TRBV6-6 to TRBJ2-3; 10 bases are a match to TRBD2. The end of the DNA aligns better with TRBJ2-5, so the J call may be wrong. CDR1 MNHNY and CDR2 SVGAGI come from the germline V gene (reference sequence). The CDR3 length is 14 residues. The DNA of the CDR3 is TGTGCCAGCAGTCCTTTAGCGGGAGGAGATACCCAGTACTTC. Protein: CASSPLAGGDTQYF.

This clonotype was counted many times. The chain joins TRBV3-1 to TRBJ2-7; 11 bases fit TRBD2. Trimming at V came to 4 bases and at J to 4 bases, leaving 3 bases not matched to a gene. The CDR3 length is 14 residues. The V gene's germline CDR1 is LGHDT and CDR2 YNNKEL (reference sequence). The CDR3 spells CASSLTSGKYEQYF. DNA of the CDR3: TGTGCCAGCAGCCTGACTAGCGGGAAGTACGAGCAGTACTTC.

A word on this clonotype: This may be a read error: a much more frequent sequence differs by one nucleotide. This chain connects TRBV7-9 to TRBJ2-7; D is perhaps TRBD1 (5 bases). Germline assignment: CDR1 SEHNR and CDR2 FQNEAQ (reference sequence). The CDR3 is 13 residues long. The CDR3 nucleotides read TGTGCCAGCAGCCCTCGACAGTCCTACGACCAGTACTTC. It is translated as CASSPRQSYDQYF.

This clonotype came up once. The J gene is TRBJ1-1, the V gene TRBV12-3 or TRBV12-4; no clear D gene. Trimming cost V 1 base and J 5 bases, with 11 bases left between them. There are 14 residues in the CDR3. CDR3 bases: TGTGCCAGCAGTTTAGTTGGGCTCGGGACTGAAGCTTTCTTT. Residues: CASSLVGLGTEAFF.

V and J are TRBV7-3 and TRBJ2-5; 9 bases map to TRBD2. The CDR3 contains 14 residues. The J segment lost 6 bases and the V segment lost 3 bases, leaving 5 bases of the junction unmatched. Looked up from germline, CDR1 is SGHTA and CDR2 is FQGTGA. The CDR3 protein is CASSLVAGEKTQYF. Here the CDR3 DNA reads TGTGCCAGCAGCTTGGTAGCGGGAGAGAAGACCCAGTACTTC. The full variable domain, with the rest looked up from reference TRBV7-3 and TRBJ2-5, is GAGVSQTPSNKVTEKGKYVELRCDPISGHTALYWYRQSLGQGPEFLIYFQGTGAADDSGLPNDRFFAVRPEGSVSTLKIQRTERGDSAVYLCASSLVAGEKTQYFGPGTRLLVL.

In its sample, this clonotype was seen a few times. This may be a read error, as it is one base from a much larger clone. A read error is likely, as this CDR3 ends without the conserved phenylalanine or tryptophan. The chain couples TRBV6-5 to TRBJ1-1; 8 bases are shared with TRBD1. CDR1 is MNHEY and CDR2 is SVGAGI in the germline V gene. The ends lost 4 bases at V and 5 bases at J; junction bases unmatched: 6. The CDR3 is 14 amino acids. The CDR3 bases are TGTGCCAGCAGTTGGACAGGGAAACGAACTGAAGCTTTCCTT. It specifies CASSWTGKRTEAFL.

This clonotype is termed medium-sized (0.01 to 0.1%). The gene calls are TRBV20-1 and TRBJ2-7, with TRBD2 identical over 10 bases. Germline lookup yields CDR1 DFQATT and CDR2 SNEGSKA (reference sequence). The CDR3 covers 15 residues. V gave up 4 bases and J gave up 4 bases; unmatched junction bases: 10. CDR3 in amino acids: CSAMSLAGVSYEQYF. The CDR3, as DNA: TGCAGTGCTATGTCGCTAGCGGGAGTCTCGTACGAGCAGTACTTC.

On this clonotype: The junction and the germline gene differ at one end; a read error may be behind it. The CDR3 loop reads CASGQDRNQPQHF. The CDR3 DNA sequence: TGTGCCAGCGGCCAGGACAGAAATCAGCCCCAGCATTTT. The V call is TRBV3-1, the J call TRBJ1-5; D is possibly TRBD1 (6 bases). Germline CDR1 reads LGHDT; CDR2 reads YNNKEL (reference sequence). The length of the CDR3 is 13 residues.

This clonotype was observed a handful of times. The CDR3 sequence: CASSYVDSLHSYEQYF. The CDR3 region has the DNA TGTGCCAGCAGTTATGTCGACTCCCTACACTCCTACGAGCAGTACTTC. The chain recombines TRBV28 with TRBJ2-7; D remains ambiguous. This CDR3 spans 16 amino acids. The ends were cut back, 4 bases at V and 0 bases at J, with 16 bases in the middle. Germline assignment: CDR1 MDHEN and CDR2 SYDVKM.

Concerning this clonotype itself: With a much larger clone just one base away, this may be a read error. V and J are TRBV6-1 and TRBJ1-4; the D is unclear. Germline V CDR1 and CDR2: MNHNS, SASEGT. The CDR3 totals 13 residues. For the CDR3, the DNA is TGTGGCAGCCGGGAGGGCTATAATGAAAAACTGTTTTTT. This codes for CGSREGYNEKLFF.

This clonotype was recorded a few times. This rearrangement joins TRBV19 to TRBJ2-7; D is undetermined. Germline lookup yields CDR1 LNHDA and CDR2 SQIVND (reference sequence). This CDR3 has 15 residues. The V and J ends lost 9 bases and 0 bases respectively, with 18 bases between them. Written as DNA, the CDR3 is TGTGCCAGCCAACTTACAGCTTCCAGCTCCTACGAGCAGTACTTC. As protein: CASQLTASSSYEQYF.

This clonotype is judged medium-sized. CDR3 sequence reads: CASSSSRRDKNTEAFF. The CDR3 bases are TGTGCCAGCAGTTCTTCACGGAGGGACAAAAACACTGAAGCTTTCTTT. The chain joins TRBV27 to TRBJ1-1; the D gene is possibly TRBD1 (6 bases). Germline assignment: CDR1 MNHEY and CDR2 SMNVEV (reference sequence). Trimming removed 4 bases from V and 2 bases from J, with 17 bases in between. The CDR3 covers 16 residues.

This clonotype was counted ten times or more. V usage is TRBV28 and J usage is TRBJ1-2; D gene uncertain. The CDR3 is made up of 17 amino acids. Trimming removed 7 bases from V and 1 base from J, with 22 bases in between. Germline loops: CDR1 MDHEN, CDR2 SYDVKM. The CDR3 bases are TGTGCCAGCACCTCTACCCCCCAGGCGACCTTTAACTATGGCTACACCTTC. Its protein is CASTSTPQATFNYGYTF.

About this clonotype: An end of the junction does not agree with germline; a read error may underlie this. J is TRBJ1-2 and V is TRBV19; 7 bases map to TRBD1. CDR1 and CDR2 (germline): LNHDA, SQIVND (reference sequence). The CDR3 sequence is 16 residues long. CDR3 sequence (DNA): TGTGCCAGTAGTATAGAGCCGGGACAGCAGCACTATTGCTACACCTTC. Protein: CASSIEPGQQHYCYTF.

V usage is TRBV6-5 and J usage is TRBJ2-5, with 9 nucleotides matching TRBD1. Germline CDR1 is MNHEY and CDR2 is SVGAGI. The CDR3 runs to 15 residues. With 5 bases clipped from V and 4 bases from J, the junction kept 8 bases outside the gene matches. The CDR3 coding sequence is TGTGCCAGCAGTAAATCCACAGGGGGCAGAGAGACCCAGTACTTC. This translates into CASSKSTGGRETQYF.

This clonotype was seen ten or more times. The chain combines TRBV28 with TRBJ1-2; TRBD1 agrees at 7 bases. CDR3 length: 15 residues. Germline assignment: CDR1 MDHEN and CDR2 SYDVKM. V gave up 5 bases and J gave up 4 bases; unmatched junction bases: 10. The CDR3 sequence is CASSPRRGVTYGYTF. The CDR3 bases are TGTGCCAGCAGTCCGCGCAGGGGGGTAACCTATGGCTACACCTTC.